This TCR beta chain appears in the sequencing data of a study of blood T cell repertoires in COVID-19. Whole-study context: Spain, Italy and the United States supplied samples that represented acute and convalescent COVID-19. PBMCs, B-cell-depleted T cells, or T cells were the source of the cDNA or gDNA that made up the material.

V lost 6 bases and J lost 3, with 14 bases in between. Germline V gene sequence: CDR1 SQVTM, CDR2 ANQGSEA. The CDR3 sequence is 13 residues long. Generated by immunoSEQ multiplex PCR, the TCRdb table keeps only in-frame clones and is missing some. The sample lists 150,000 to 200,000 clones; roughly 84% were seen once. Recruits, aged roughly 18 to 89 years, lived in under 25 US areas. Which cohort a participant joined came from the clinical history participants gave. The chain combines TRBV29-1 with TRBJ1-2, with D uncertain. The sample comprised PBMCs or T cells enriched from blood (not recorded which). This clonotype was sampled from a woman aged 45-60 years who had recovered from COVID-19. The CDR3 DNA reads TGCAGCGTGGAGGCTCGGGAAGACTATGGCTACACCTTC. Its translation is CSVEAREDYGYTF.